A single sample is the source of the 31 T cell receptor beta chains below, sequenced in a study of T cells after yellow fever vaccination. TCRdb independently ran MiXCR on the 5' RACE reads; one entry per CDR3 protein. The sample holds 310,000 or so distinct CDR3 sequences; roughly 3.5% are singletons and the top ten take about 20%. Sequencing used PBMCs, obtained on the day of the yellow fever booster vaccination. The receptor source for this set is a man younger than 35 who received the YFV17D yellow fever vaccine.

This chain uses TRBV5-1 with TRBJ1-1, with a possible D match to TRBD1 (5 bases). V lost 0 bases to trimming and J lost 6 bases, with 15 bases between them. Germline-derived CDR1 and CDR2 are SGHRS and YFSETQ. The CDR3 loop spans 15 amino acids. CDR3 residues: CASSLVSGAQSEAFF. The DNA for the CDR3 is TGCGCCAGCAGCTTGGTATCCGGGGCGCAATCTGAAGCTTTCTTT.

This clonotype was picked up many times. This sequence joins TRBV7-2 and TRBJ2-5, with D possibly being TRBD2 (5 bases). This CDR3 spans 14 amino acids. Germline V gives CDR1 SGHTA, CDR2 FQGNSA. V was trimmed by 2 bases and J by 1 base, leaving 8 bases between them. The CDR3, as DNA: TGTGCCAGCAGCTTAAATCTAGCCCAAGAGACCCAGTACTTC. It specifies CASSLNLAQETQYF.

In this sample, this clonotype turned up a few times. The chain combines TRBV11-2 with TRBJ2-7, with TRBD1 as a possible D gene (6 bases). V lost 0 bases, J lost 3 bases, and 9 bases lay in between. Germline assignment: CDR1 SGHAT and CDR2 FQNNGV. The CDR3 contains 14 residues. The CDR3 nucleotides read TGTGCCAGCAGCTTAGACGGACAGTACTACGAGCAGTACTTC. Translation gives CASSLDGQYYEQYF.

The chain is built from TRBV9 and TRBJ1-5, with TRBD1 matching 12 bases. The CDR3 totals 15 residues. The germline CDR1 and CDR2 sequences are SGDLS and YYNGEE. V gave up 3 bases and J gave up 4 bases; unmatched junction bases: 2. The DNA for the CDR3 is TGTGCCAGCAGCGAGGGACAGGGGGCGAATCAGCCCCAGCATTTT. Translating gives CASSEGQGANQPQHF. The full variable domain, in which reference TRBV9 and TRBJ1-5 provide the parts outside the CDR3, is DSGVTQTPKHLITATGQRVTLRCSPRSGDLSVYWYQQSLDQGLQFLIQYYNGEERAKGNILERFSAQQFPDLHSELNLSSLELGDSALYFCASSEGQGANQPQHFGDGTRLSIL.

This clonotype was observed a few times. The chain combines TRBV12-3 or TRBV12-4 with TRBJ1-1, with D uncertain. The V end was cut by 7 bases, the J end by 8 bases, with 14 bases between. This CDR3 spans 12 amino acids. The CDR3 here is CASITPAGEAFF. CDR3 DNA: TGTGCCAGCATTACACCCGCCGGGGAAGCTTTCTTT.

The genes are TRBV7-2 and TRBJ2-7; D assignment may be TRBD1 or TRBD2 (5 bases each). CDR3 length: 15 amino acids. V was clipped by 5 bases and J by 1 base, with 15 bases between them. Germline values: CDR1 SGHTA, CDR2 FQGNSA. This CDR3 reads CASSLGGSASYEQYF. CDR3 coding DNA: TGTGCCAGCAGCCTTGGGGGTAGCGCGTCCTACGAGCAGTACTTC.

Ten or more counts support this clonotype. This chain joins TRBV12-3 or TRBV12-4 and TRBJ2-1; D gene uncertain. This CDR3 has 13 residues. V lost 1 base and J 4 bases, leaving 5 bases between the germline ends. The CDR3 protein is CASSLGDYNEQFF. CDR3 nucleotides: TGTGCCAGCAGTTTAGGGGATTACAATGAGCAGTTCTTC.

This clonotype was counted ten times or more. The CDR3 loop is CASSEAVPKDTQYF. The DNA for the CDR3 is TGTGCCAGCAGTGAGGCTGTACCCAAGGACACCCAGTACTTC. This chain links TRBV2 with TRBJ2-5; D remains unclear. The CDR3 is 14 residues long. The germline CDR1 and CDR2 sequences are SNHLY and FYNNEI. Trimming stripped 3 bases from V and 8 bases from J, with 16 bases between. Combining the CDR3 with reference TRBV2 and TRBJ2-5 gives the whole variable domain EPEVTQTPSHQVTQMGQEVILRCVPISNHLYFYWYRQILGQKVEFLVSFYNNEISEKSEIFDDQFSVERPDGSNFTLKIRSTKLEDSAMYFCASSEAVPKDTQYFGPGTRLLVL.

This clonotype has ten or more counts. The chain uses TRBV12-3 or TRBV12-4 and TRBJ2-1; 7 nucleotides agree with TRBD2. V lost 8 bases, J lost 10 bases, and 8 bases stayed unmatched. The CDR3 loop spans 12 amino acids. As DNA, the CDR3 is TGTGCCAGCCGCCAGTCTAGCGGAGAGCAGTTCTTC. Translation: CASRQSSGEQFF.

This clonotype has just a few counts. The gene calls are TRBV20-1 and TRBJ2-4, with TRBD1 identical over 9 bases. V shed 6 bases and J 0 bases; nucleotides not matched to a gene: 15. Germline CDR1 and CDR2: DFQATT and SNEGSKA (reference sequence). This CDR3 is 18 amino acids long. The CDR3 region is CSAETQGARELAKNIQYF. Written as DNA, the CDR3 is TGCAGTGCCGAGACACAGGGGGCGCGGGAGCTAGCCAAAAACATTCAGTACTTC.

There are many counts of this clonotype. The chain carries TRBV7-2 and TRBJ1-3; 8 nucleotides align to TRBD1. From germline, CDR1 is SGHTA and CDR2 FQGNSA. This CDR3 has 13 residues. Unmatched junction bases numbered 1, after V lost 5 bases and J lost 4 bases. CDR3 sequence: CASSAGGGNTIYF. DNA of the CDR3: TGTGCCAGCAGCGCAGGGGGCGGAAACACCATATATTTT.

This rearrangement joins TRBV7-2 to TRBJ1-6; TRBD1 agrees at 11 bases. Unmatched junction bases numbered 2, after V lost 4 bases and J lost 9 bases. Looked up from germline, CDR1 is SGHTA and CDR2 is FQGNSA. The CDR3 length is 14 residues. CDR3 in amino acids: CASSWDRGTSPLHF. The CDR3 coding sequence is TGTGCCAGCAGCTGGGACAGGGGGACTTCACCCCTCCACTTT.

Ten or more counts support this clonotype. The chain carries TRBV7-6 and TRBJ2-7; D is tentatively TRBD1 or TRBD2 (7 bases each). Per germline, CDR1 SGHVS and CDR2 FNYEAQ. V gave up 5 bases and J gave up 6 bases, with 20 bases separating them. This CDR3 has 15 residues. The CDR3 loop is CASSQSRGGEPEQYF. Written as DNA, the CDR3 is TGTGCCAGCAGCCAGAGCAGGGGGGGAGAGCCCGAGCAGTACTTC.

This clonotype was found many times. The V and J genes are TRBV7-3 and TRBJ2-5; TRBD2 matches at 11 bases. This CDR3 is built from 16 residues. Germline CDR1 SGHTA, CDR2 FQGTGA. The V gene end was trimmed by 6 bases and the J gene end by 1 base; junction bases not matched to a gene: 7. CDR3 nucleotide sequence: TGTGCCAGCAGTGGGTCTAGCGGGGGGTCCCAAGAGACCCAGTACTTC. Encoded protein: CASSGSSGGSQETQYF.

This clonotype was seen a handful of times. J is TRBJ2-7 and V is TRBV29-1, with 11 bases lining up with TRBD2. Germline CDR1 reads SQVTM; CDR2 reads ANQGSEA. V was pared by 3 bases and J by 1 base, with 8 bases of the junction left unmatched. CDR3 length: 16 amino acids. The CDR3 DNA is TGCAGCGTTGAGGGACTAGCGGCATCGTCTTCCTACGAGCAGTACTTC. Its protein product is CSVEGLAASSSYEQYF.

The V call is TRBV20-1, the J call TRBJ1-2, with TRBD1 matching over 9 bases. V shed 6 bases, J shed 2 bases, and the junction held 10 bases outside the gene matches. The CDR3 totals 15 residues. Germline CDR1 and CDR2: DFQATT and SNEGSKA (reference sequence). Written as DNA, the CDR3 is TGCAGTGCGGACCGGCTGGACAGGGGAAACTATGGCTACACCTTC. Encoded protein: CSADRLDRGNYGYTF.

In its sample, this clonotype was seen many times. V is TRBV21-1 and J is TRBJ1-4; the D call of TRBD1 is as the table states it, not checked on the DNA. TRBV21-1 counts as a pseudogene. This CDR3 has 17 amino acids. DNA for the CDR3: TGTGCCAGCAGCAAAGCGGGGGCCCCCTCAACTAATGAAAAACTGTTTTTT. Translating gives CASSKAGAPSTNEKLFF.

This clonotype was found a few times. DNA for the CDR3: TGCAGTGCCCTTAACCAAGAGACCCAGTACTTC. Translation: CSALNQETQYF. The chain recombines TRBV20-1 with TRBJ2-5; the D is unclear. V was shortened by 6 bases and J by 0 bases, with 5 bases between the two germline ends. Germline CDR1 is DFQATT and CDR2 is SNEGSKA (reference sequence). The CDR3 is 11 residues long.

The chain couples TRBV5-1 to TRBJ2-3; tentative D call: TRBD1 (6 bases). With 4 bases removed from V and 1 base from J, the gap between germline ends came to 10 bases. The germline V gene encodes CDR1 SGHRS and CDR2 YFSETQ. The CDR3 contains 14 residues. The CDR3: CASSPWTGTDTQYF. As DNA, the CDR3 is TGCGCCAGCAGCCCTTGGACAGGCACAGATACGCAGTATTTT.

Many counts were recorded for this clonotype. The chain has TRBV14 and TRBJ2-1; TRBD1 might be the D (6 bases). The CDR3 extends over 12 amino acids. Trimming left V 4 bases short and J 15 bases short, with 16 bases between. Looked up from germline, CDR1 is SGHDN and CDR2 is FVKESK. In DNA form, the CDR3 reads TGTGCCAGCAGCCTTTCCGGGACATTCCTGTTCTTC. Translation: CASSLSGTFLFF.

This clonotype was picked up many times. The J gene is TRBJ2-5, the V gene TRBV7-2; no reliable D call. This CDR3 contains 15 residues. Trimming removed 4 bases at V and 1 base at J, with 13 bases between. Germline V lookup: CDR1 SGHTA, CDR2 FQGNSA. The CDR3 spells CASSSWMTSQETQYF. CDR3 DNA: TGTGCCAGCAGCTCCTGGATGACTTCCCAAGAGACCCAGTACTTC. The whole variable domain, filled in from reference TRBV7-2 and TRBJ2-5, reads GAGVSQSPSNKVTEKGKDVELRCDPISGHTALYWYRQSLGQGLEFLIYFQGNSAPDKSGLPSDRFSAERTGGSVSTLTIQRTQQEDSAVYLCASSSWMTSQETQYFGPGTRLLVL.

This clonotype was counted ten times or more. The chain has TRBV29-1 and TRBJ2-7, with 10 nucleotides matching TRBD1. Germline lookup yields CDR1 SQVTM and CDR2 ANQGSEA. Losses at the gene ends were 0 bases for V and 2 bases for J; bases not matched to a gene: 7. This CDR3 has 16 amino acids. The CDR3 DNA reads as TGCAGCGTTGAAGAGCCCGGACAGGGGGTACCCTACGAGCAGTACTTC. Its translation: CSVEEPGQGVPYEQYF.

J is TRBJ1-4 and V is TRBV19, with D unresolved. V was trimmed by 0 bases and J by 0 bases, leaving 11 bases between them. Germline lookup yields CDR1 LNHDA and CDR2 SQIVND (reference sequence). CDR3 size: 17 residues. The CDR3 coding sequence is TGTGCCAGTAGTATAGAAAACGGCGGGGCAACTAATGAAAAACTGTTTTTT. Its translation is CASSIENGGATNEKLFF.

The gene calls are TRBV5-1 and TRBJ2-7; 9 bases map to TRBD1. The V and J ends lost 4 bases and 3 bases, in that order; junction bases with no gene match: 8. CDR1 is SGHRS, CDR2 YFSETQ, per germline. CDR3 length equals 15 residues. CDR3 DNA sequence: TGCGCCAGCAGCGCTTGGACAGGGGAGCGCTACGAGCAGTACTTC. This encodes CASSAWTGERYEQYF.

This clonotype was seen ten or more times. The chain is built from TRBV7-9 and TRBJ2-1, with TRBD1 as a possible D gene (6 bases). The V gene's germline CDR1 is SEHNR and CDR2 FQNEAQ (reference sequence). The V gene lost 6 bases and the J gene lost 8 bases, with 11 bases spanning the gap. The CDR3 has 12 residues. The CDR3 region has the DNA TGTGCCAGCAGACCCCAGGGGTATGAGCAGTTCTTC. Residues: CASRPQGYEQFF.

This clonotype was observed at least ten times. The V call is TRBV5-6, the J call TRBJ2-1; possibly TRBD1 for D (6 bases). This CDR3 contains 16 residues. Germline lookup yields CDR1 SGHDT and CDR2 YYEEEE. V dropped 3 bases and J dropped 4 bases, with 17 bases sitting between them. The CDR3 nucleotides are TGTGCCAGCAGCTCGATGGACCTGGACAGATACAATGAGCAGTTCTTC. This translates into CASSSMDLDRYNEQFF.

This clonotype showed up many times. The gene calls are TRBV5-1 and TRBJ2-1; 7 bases are a match to TRBD1. Germline assignment: CDR1 SGHRS and CDR2 YFSETQ. Unmatched junction bases numbered 3, after V lost 0 bases and J lost 3 bases. The CDR3 is 15 residues long. CDR3: CASSLEAGGYNEQFF. The CDR3 region has the DNA TGCGCCAGCAGCTTGGAGGCAGGGGGCTACAATGAGCAGTTCTTC.

This clonotype came up a few times. This chain links TRBV18 with TRBJ2-7, with unresolved D. CDR3 length: 13 residues. Trimming removed 6 bases from V and 0 bases from J, with 9 bases in between. Germline V gene data show CDR1 as KGHSH and CDR2 as LQKENI. DNA for the CDR3: TGTGCCAGCTCGCCGACGGCCTCCTACGAGCAGTACGTC. Protein: CASSPTASYEQYV.

The sample holds many counts of this clonotype. The chain couples TRBV10-3 to TRBJ1-4, with D possibly TRBD1 on 5 matching bases. The CDR3 totals 13 residues. Trimming removed 6 bases from V and 5 bases from J, with 10 bases in between. Germline CDR1 reads ENHRY; CDR2 reads SYGVKD. CDR3 amino acids: CAISGTANEKLFF. CDR3 nucleotide sequence: TGTGCCATCAGCGGGACGGCAAATGAAAAACTGTTTTTT.

This clonotype has just a few counts. The rearrangement links TRBV13 to TRBJ2-1; 9 nucleotides match TRBD1. Germline values: CDR1 PRHDT, CDR2 FYEKMQ (reference sequence). Unmatched junction bases numbered 10, after V lost 5 bases and J lost 14 bases. The CDR3 is 13 amino acids. In DNA, the CDR3 is TGTGCCAGCAGCCCCTCCGGGACAGGGTACGAGTTCTTC. It is translated as CASSPSGTGYEFF.

This rearrangement joins TRBV2 to TRBJ2-2; 8 bases line up with TRBD1. The junction had 11 bases not matched to a gene; V was cut back by 9 bases and J by 5 bases. The CDR3 has 15 residues. The germline V gene has CDR1 SNHLY and CDR2 FYNNEI. The CDR3 sequence is CASKLTGGVTGELFF. As DNA, the CDR3 is TGTGCCAGTAAACTCACAGGGGGTGTGACCGGGGAGCTGTTTTTT.